This is a list of T cell receptor beta chains from one sample in a study of shared clonotypes between healthy human individuals. Data came from immunoSEQ multiplex PCR; TCRdb stores just in-frame clones and leaves some out. The repertoire holds 2 million to 2.5 million clones, with around 95% as singletons. The sequenced material came from naive CD4+ T cells sorted from blood. Receptor source: a man between 18 and 29 years old in good health. Each CDR3 is given with its conserved first and last residue. Clone size, where shown, is once, few, many, or a class for clones that have expanded.

TRBV2,-,CASSVGDEQYF
TRBV6-6,once,CASSFRVGRDTQYF
TRBV27,once,CASSLQYGNQPQHF
TRBV5-8,-,CASSPNRGQSNSPLHF
TRBV4-3,-,CASSQDSWGSGYTF
TRBV28,-,CASRKFGLAGSNEQFF
TRBV6-6,-,CASHSVTGRGEKLFF
TRBV2,-,CASTSSYNSPLHF
TRBV7-2,-,CASSLGTGRVYSNQPQHF
TRBV25-1,-,CASSEGTFFYNEQFF
TRBV7-8,-,CASSSIRVEAGPNQPQHF
TRBV4-2,-,CASSQEGNLPNYGYTF
TRBV7-9,-,CASSSQGSGNTIYF
TRBV6-5,-,CASRRSETGELFF
TRBV5-1,-,CASRELGGITEAFF
TRBV4-3,-,CASSQGVGPETQYF
TRBV7-6,-,CASSLTGQGRTNEKLFF
TRBV5-5,-,CASRLQGAHEQYF
TRBV6-5,-,CASRTSSTDTQYF
TRBV7-3,-,CASSSTGTTTYNEQFF
TRBV7-2,-,CASSSLAGVGRSYEQYF
TRBV29-1,-,CSVENTASFNEAFF
TRBV9,-,CASSVGPNSYEQYF
TRBV5-1,-,CASSLGGGNQPQHF
TRBV5-1,-,CASSNTGGVRETQYF
TRBV6-1,-,CASSAGTQYEQYF
TRBV7-2,-,CASSLSTVNSPLHF
TRBV10-2,-,CASKSTGTNEQFF
TRBV11-2,-,CASSSTLQETQYF
TRBV2,-,CASSGGRNEKLFF
TRBV19,-,CASSILAGGHEQYF
TRBV28,-,CASSQRGLVDEQFF
TRBV18,-,CASSLFSGGADEQFF
TRBV11-2,-,CASRPGTSGFQETQYF
TRBV18,once,CASSPIPGDSPLHF
TRBV5-1,-,CASSLLYRGKSAGELFF
TRBV7-9,-,CASSSTGASYEQYF
TRBV18,-,CASSRKGLNTEAFF
TRBV29-1,-,CSVLLRRSSYNEQFF
TRBV5-4,-,CASSLESRPETQYF
TRBV18,once,CASSPLRAGMNTEAFF
TRBV19,-,CASSKGQGSYEQYF